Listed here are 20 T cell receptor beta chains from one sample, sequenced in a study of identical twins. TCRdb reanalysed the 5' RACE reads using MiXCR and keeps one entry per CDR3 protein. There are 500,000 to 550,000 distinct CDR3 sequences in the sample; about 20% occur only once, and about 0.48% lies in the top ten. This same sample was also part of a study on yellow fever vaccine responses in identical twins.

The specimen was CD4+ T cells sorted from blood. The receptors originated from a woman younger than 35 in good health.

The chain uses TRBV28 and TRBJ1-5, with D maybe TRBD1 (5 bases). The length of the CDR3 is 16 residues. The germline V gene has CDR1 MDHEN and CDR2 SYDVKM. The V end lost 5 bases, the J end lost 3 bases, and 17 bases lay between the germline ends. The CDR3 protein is CASSPGRRPLNQPQHF. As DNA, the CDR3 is TGTGCCAGCAGTCCGGGACGTCGGCCGCTCAATCAGCCCCAGCATTTT. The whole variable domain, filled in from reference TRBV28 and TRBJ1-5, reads DVKVTQSSRYLVKRTGEKVFLECVQDMDHENMFWYRQDPGLGLRLIYFSYDVKMKEKGDIPEGYSVSREKKERFSLILESASTNQTSMYLCASSPGRRPLNQPQHFGDGTRLSIL.

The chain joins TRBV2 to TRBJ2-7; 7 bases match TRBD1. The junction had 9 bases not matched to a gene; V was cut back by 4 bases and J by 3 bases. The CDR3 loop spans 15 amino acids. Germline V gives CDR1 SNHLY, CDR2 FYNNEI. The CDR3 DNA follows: TGTGCCAGCAGTGCCGAGACAGGGTCACTCTACGAGCAGTACTTC. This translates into CASSAETGSLYEQYF.

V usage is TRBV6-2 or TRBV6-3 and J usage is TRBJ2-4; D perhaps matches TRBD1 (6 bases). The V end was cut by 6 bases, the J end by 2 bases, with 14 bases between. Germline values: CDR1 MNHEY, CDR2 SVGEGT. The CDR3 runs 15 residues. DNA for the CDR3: TGTGCCAGCAGGCGATCCGGGACACCCAAAAACATTCAGTACTTC. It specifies CASRRSGTPKNIQYF.

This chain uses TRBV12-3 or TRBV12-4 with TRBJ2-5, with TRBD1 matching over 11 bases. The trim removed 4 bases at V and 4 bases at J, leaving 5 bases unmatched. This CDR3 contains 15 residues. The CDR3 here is CASSSGQGASETQYF. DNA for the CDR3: TGTGCCAGCAGTTCTGGACAGGGGGCCTCAGAGACCCAGTACTTC.

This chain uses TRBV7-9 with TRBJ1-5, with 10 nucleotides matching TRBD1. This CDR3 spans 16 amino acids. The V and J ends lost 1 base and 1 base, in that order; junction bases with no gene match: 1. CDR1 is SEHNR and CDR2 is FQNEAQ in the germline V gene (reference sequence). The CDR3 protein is CASSLGTGGSNQPQHF. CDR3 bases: TGTGCCAGCAGCTTAGGGACAGGGGGAAGCAATCAGCCCCAGCATTTT.

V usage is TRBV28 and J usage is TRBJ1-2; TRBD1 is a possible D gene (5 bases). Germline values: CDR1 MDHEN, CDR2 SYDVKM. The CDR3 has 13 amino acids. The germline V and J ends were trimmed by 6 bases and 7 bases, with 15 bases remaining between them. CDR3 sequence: CASRTRVRPGYTF. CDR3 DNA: TGTGCCAGCAGAACCAGGGTCCGCCCTGGCTACACCTTC.

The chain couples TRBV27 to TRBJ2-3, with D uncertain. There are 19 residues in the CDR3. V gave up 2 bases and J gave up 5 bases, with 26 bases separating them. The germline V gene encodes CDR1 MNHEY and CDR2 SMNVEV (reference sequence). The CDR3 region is CASSLTPTPSIRQQDTQYF. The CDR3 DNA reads TGTGCCAGCAGTTTAACCCCGACCCCTAGTATAAGACAACAAGATACGCAGTATTTT.

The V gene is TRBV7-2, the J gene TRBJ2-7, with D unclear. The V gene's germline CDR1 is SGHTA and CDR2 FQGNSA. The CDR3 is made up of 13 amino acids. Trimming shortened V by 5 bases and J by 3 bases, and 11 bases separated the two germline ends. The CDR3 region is CASSLLFDYEQYF. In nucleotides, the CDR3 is TGTGCCAGCAGCCTACTCTTCGACTACGAGCAGTACTTC.

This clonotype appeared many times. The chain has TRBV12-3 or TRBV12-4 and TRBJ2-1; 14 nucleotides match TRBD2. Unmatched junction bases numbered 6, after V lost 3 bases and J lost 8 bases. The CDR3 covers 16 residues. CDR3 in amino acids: CASSLVGLAGGHEQFF. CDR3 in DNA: TGTGCCAGCAGTTTGGTCGGACTAGCGGGAGGTCATGAGCAGTTCTTC.

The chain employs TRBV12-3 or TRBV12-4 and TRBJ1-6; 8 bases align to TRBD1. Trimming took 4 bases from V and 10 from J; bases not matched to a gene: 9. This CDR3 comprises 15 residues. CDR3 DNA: TGTGCCAGCAGTTCAGGGCAGGGGGCGGGGTCACCCCTCCACTTT. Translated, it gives CASSSGQGAGSPLHF.

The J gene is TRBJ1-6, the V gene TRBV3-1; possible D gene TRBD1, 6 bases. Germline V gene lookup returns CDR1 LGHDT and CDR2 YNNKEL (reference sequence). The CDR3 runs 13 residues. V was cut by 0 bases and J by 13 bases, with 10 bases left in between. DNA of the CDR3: TGTGCCAGCAGCCAAGAGGACAGTTTCCCCCTCCACTTT. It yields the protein CASSQEDSFPLHF.

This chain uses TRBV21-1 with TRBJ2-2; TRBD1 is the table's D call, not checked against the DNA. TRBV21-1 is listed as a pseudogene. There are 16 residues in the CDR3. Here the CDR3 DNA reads TGTGCCAGCAGCAAAGATGGGACAGTGAACACCGGGGAGCTGTTTTTT. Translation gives CASSKDGTVNTGELFF.

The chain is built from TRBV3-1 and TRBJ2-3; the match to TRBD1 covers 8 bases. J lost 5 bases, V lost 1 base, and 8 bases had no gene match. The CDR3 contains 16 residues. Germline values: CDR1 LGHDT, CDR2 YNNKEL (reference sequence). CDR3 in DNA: TGTGCCAGCAGCCAAGGAACAGGGGGTTCTGGAGATACGCAGTATTTT. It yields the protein CASSQGTGGSGDTQYF.

CDR3 sequence reads: CASTFMGSGLRGTYNEQFF. CDR3 DNA: TGTGCCAGCACCTTTATGGGGTCCGGATTGCGGGGGACTTACAATGAGCAGTTCTTC. The genes are TRBV5-6 and TRBJ2-1; TRBD2 aligns across 7 bases. The CDR3 extends over 19 amino acids. The trim removed 6 bases at V and 4 bases at J, leaving 22 bases unmatched. Germline-derived CDR1 and CDR2 are SGHDT and YYEEEE.

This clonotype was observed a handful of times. Written as DNA, the CDR3 is TGCAGTGCTAGACCCGGGCTTCGCTACACCTTC. Translated: CSARPGLRYTF. The rearrangement uses TRBV20-1 and TRBJ1-2; D is ambiguous. V was trimmed by 2 bases and J by 9 bases, leaving 10 bases between them. Germline CDR1 reads DFQATT; CDR2 reads SNEGSKA (reference sequence). The CDR3 is 11 residues long.

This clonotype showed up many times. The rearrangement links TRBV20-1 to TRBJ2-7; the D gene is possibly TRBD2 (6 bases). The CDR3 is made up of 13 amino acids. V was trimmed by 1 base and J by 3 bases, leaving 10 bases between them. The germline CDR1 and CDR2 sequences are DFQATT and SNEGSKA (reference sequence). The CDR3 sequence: CSARAGTYYEQYV. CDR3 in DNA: TGCAGTGCTAGAGCCGGGACTTACTACGAGCAGTACGTC.

The CDR3 protein is CASSHPGTGIYEQYV. The CDR3 DNA reads TGTGCCAGCAGCCATCCCGGGACAGGGATTTACGAGCAGTACGTC. The chain links TRBV11-2 to TRBJ2-7, with 9 bases that match TRBD1. Trimming at V came to 5 bases and at J to 4 bases, leaving 9 bases not matched to a gene. This CDR3 has 15 amino acids. The V gene's germline CDR1 is SGHAT and CDR2 FQNNGV.

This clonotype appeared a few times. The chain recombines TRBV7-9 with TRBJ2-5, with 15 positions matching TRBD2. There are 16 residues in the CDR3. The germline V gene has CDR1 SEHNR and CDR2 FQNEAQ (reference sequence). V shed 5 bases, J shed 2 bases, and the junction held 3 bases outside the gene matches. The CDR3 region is CASSHGTSGGQETQYF. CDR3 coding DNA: TGTGCCAGCAGCCACGGGACTAGCGGGGGGCAAGAGACCCAGTACTTC.

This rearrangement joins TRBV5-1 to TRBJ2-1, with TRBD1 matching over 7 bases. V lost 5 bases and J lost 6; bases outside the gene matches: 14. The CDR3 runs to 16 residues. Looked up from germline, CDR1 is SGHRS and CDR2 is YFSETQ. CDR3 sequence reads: CASRRSTGSKSNEQFF. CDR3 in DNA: TGCGCCAGCAGGCGGTCGACAGGGTCTAAGTCCAATGAGCAGTTCTTC. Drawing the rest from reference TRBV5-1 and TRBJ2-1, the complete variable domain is KAGVTQTPRYLIKTRGQQVTLSCSPISGHRSVSWYQQTPGQGLQFLFEYFSETQRNKGNFPGRFSGRQFSNSRSEMNVSTLELGDSALYLCASRRSTGSKSNEQFFGPGTRLTVL.

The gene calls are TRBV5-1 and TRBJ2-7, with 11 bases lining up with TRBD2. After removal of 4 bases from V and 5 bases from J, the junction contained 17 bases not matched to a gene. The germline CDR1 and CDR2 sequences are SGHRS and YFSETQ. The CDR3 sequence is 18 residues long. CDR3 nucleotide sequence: TGCGCCAGCAGCGCTACAGGTAGCGGGAGGGCCGTTATCGACGAGCAGTACTTC. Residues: CASSATGSGRAVIDEQYF.